The clone carrying this T cell receptor beta chain was picked up one time. These data come from a study of OX40 agonist ivuxolimab in advanced cancers. The table came from immunoSEQ multiplex PCR; TCRdb's copy has only in-frame clones and leaves some out. Of tens of thousands of clones in the sample, around 86% were seen once. V shed 3 bases, J shed 6 bases, and the junction held 8 bases outside the gene matches. The CDR3 is made up of 15 amino acids. The germline gives CDR1 SGHNT, CDR2 YYREEE (reference sequence). The gene calls are TRBV5-4 and TRBJ1-2, with 10 bases identical to TRBD1. The starting material was CD4+ or CD8+ T cells sorted from blood, obtained in a trial of the OX40 agonist ivuxolimab. The clonotype originates from an adult with an advanced solid tumor such as melanoma, head and neck, liver or kidney cancer. CDR3 loop: CASSSDPTGGDGYTF. The CDR3 coding sequence is TGTGCCAGCAGCTCAGACCCGACAGGGGGCGATGGCTACACCTTC.